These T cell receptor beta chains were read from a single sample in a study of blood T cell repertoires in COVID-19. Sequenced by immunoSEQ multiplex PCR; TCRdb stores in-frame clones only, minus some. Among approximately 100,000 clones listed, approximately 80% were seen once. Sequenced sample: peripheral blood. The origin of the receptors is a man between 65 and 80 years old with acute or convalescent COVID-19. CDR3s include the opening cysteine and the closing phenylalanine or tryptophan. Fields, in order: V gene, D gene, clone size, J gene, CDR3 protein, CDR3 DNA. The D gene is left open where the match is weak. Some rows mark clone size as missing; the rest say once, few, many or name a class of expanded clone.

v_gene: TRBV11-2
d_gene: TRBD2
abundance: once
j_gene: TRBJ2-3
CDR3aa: CASSFSGGLTDTQYF
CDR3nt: TGTGCCAGCAGCTTTAGCGGGGGACTCACAGATACGCAGTATTTT

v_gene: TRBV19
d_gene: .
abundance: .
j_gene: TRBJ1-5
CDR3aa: CASSLSKQGNQPQHF
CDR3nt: TGTGCCAGTAGTTTAAGTAAACAGGGAAATCAGCCCCAGCATTTT

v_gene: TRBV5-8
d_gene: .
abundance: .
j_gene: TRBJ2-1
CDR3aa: CASSRGSSSYNEQFF
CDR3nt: TGTGCCAGCAGCCGGGGTTCCTCATCCTACAATGAGCAGTTCTTC

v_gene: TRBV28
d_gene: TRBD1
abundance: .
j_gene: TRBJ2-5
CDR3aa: CASSSPTGGAGTQYF
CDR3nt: TGTGCCAGCAGTTCCCCAACAGGGGGCGCCGGGACCCAGTACTTC

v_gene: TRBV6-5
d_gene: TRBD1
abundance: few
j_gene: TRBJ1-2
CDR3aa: CATQESGTENYGYTF
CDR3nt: TGTGCCACGCAGGAATCCGGGACAGAGAACTATGGCTACACCTTC

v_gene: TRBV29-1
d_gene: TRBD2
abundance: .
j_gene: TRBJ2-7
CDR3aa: CSVTPGTRGTYEQYF
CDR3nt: TGCAGCGTAACGCCCGGGACTAGAGGCACCTACGAGCAGTACTTC

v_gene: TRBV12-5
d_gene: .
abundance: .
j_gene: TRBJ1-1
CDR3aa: CASGWTAPEAFF
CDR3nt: TGTGCTAGTGGTTGGACAGCACCTGAAGCTTTCTTT

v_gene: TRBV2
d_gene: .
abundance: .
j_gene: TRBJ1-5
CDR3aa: CASSKDSRISNQPQHF
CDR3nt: TGTGCCAGCAGCAAGGACAGCCGAATTAGCAATCAGCCCCAGCATTTT

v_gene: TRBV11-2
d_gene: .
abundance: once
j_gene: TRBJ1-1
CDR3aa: CASSLRQVNTEAFF
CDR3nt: TGTGCCAGCAGCTTGCGACAGGTTAACACTGAAGCTTTCTTT

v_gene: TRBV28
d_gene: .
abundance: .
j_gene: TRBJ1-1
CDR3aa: CASSLGGGVPNTEAFF
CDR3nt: TGTGCCAGCAGTTTAGGTGGGGGGGTACCGAACACTGAAGCTTTCTTT

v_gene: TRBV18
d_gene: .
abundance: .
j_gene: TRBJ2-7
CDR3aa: CASSPRGARTDYEQYF
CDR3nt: TGTGCCAGCTCACCTCGGGGGGCACGGACGGACTACGAGCAGTACTTC

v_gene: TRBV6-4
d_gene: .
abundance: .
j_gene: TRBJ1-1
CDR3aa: CASSDSGGLAFF
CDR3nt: TGTGCCAGCAGTGACTCGGGAGGGCTAGCTTTCTTT

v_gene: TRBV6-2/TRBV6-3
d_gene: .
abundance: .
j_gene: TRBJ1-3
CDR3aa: CASSDGQSAVSGNTIYF
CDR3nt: TGTGCCAGCAGTGACGGACAGAGTGCCGTCTCTGGAAACACCATATATTTT

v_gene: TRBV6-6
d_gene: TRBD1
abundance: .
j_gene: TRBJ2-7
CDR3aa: CASSYRTGNEQYF
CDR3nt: TGTGCCAGCAGTTACCGGACAGGGAACGAGCAGTACTTC

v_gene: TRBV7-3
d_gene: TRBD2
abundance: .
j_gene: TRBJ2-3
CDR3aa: CASSLSGLAGGPDTQYF
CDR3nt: TGTGCCAGCAGCCTATCGGGACTAGCGGGGGGGCCTGATACGCAGTATTTT

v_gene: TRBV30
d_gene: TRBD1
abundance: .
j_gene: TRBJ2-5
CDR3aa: CAWGGQGQTQYF
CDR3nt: TGTGCCTGGGGAGGACAGGGACAGACCCAGTACTTC

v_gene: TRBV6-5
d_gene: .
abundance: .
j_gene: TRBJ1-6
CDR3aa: CASSLGQRNNSPLHF
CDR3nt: TGTGCCAGCAGCTTAGGACAGAGAAATAATTCACCCCTCCACTTT

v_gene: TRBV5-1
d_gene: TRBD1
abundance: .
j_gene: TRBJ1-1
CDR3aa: CASSLGGQGAGSTTMNTEAFF
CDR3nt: TGCGCCAGCAGCTTGGGAGGACAGGGGGCCGGATCTACAACTATGAACACTGAAGCTTTCTTT

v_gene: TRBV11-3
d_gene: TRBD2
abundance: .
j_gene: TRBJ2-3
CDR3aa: CASSTGLAIDTQYF
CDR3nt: TGTGCCAGCAGCACGGGACTAGCTATTGATACGCAGTATTTT

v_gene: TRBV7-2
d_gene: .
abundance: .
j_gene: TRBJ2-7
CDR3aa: CASSQLNAGGAYEQYF
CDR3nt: TGTGCCAGCAGCCAATTAAACGCGGGCGGCGCCTACGAGCAGTACTTC

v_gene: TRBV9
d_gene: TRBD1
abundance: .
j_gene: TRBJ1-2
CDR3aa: CASSVTGDGYTF
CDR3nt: TGTGCCAGCAGCGTTACAGGGGATGGCTACACCTTC

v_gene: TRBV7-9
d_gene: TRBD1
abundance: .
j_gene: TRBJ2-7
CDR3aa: CASSSRGIPYEQYF
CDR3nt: TGTGCCAGCAGCAGCAGGGGGATTCCCTACGAGCAGTACTTC

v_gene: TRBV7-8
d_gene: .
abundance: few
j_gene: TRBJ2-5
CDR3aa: CASSFQAIKETQYF
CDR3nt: TGTGCCAGCAGCTTTCAAGCGATAAAAGAGACCCAGTACTTC

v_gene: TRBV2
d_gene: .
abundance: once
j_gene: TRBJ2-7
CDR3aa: CASSTGSYEQYF
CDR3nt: TGTGCCAGCAGTACAGGATCCTACGAGCAGTACTTC

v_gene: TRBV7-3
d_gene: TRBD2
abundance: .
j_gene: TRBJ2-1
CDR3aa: CASSKSGTDLWDEQFF
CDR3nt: TGTGCCAGCAGCAAGAGCGGGACGGACCTATGGGATGAGCAGTTCTTC

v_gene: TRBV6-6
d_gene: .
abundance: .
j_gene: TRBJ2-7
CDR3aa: CASSYSTGLSSYEQYF
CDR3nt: TGTGCCAGCAGTTACTCGACTGGGTTGAGCTCCTACGAGCAGTACTTC

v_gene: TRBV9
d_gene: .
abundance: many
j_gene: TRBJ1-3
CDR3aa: CASSVENSGVNTIYF
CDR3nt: TGTGCCAGCAGCGTAGAGAATTCGGGGGTGAACACCATATATTTT

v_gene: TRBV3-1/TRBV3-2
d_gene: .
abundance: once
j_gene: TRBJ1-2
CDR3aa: CASSQRLSSEVVRYTF
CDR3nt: TGTGCCAGCAGCCAACGGCTAAGCTCCGAGGTTGTTCGCTACACCTTC

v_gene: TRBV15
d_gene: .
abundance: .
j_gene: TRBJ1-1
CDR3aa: CATSTPTGKRTEAFF
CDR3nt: TGTGCCACCAGCACCCCTACAGGGAAGCGGACTGAAGCTTTCTTT

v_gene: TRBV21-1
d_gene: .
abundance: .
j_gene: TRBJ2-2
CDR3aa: CASSKGTRRAPGELFF
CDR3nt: TGTGCCAGCAGCAAAGGGACTAGGAGGGCCCCCGGGGAGCTGTTTTTT

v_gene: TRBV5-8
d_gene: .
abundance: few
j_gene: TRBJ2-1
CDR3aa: CASSSLGTSYNEQFF
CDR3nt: TGTGCCAGCAGCTCCCTCGGGACATCCTACAATGAGCAGTTCTTC

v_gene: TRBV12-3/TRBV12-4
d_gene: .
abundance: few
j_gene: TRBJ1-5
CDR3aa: CASRDDRIGPQHF
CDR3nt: TGTGCCAGCAGGGATGACAGAATCGGGCCCCAGCATTTT

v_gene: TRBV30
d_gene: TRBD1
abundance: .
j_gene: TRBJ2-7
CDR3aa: CAWSGTGYEQYF
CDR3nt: TGTGCCTGGAGTGGGACAGGATACGAGCAGTACTTC

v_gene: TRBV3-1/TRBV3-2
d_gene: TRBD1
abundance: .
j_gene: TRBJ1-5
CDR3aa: CASSRGQGVQPQHF
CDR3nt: TGTGCCAGCAGCCGGGGACAGGGCGTCCAGCCCCAGCATTTT

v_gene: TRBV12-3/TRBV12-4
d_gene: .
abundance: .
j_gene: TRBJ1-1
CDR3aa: CASSPRGNTEAFF
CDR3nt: TGTGCCAGCAGTCCCAGGGGCAACACTGAAGCTTTCTTT

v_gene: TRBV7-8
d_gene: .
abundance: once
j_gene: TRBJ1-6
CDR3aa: CASARGTQSSYNSPLHF
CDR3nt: TGTGCCAGCGCCCGGGGGACTCAGAGCTCCTATAATTCACCCCTCCACTTT

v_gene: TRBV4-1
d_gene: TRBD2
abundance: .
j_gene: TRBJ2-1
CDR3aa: CASSPWAASGRANEQFF
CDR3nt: TGCGCCAGCAGCCCTTGGGCGGCTAGCGGGAGGGCTAATGAGCAGTTCTTC

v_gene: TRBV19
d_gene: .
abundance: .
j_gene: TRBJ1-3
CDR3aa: CASSSQVSGNTIYF
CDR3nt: TGTGCCAGTAGTTCTCAGGTTTCTGGAAACACCATATATTTT

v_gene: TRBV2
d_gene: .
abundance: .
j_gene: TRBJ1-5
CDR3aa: CASRLAGEFNQPQHF
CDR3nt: TGTGCCAGCAGACTTGCGGGTGAGTTCAATCAGCCCCAGCATTTT

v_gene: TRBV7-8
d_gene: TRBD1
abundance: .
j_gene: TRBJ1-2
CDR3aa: CASSLPGQGNYGYTF
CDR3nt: TGTGCCAGCAGCTTACCGGGACAGGGGAACTATGGCTACACCTTC

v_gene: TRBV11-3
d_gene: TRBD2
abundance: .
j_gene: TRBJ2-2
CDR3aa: CASRGESVLSGRTGELFF
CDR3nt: TGTGCCAGCAGGGGAGAGAGTGTCCTCAGCGGGAGAACCGGGGAGCTGTTTTTT

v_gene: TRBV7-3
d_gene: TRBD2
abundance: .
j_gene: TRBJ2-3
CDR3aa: CASSRGTSGTDTQYF
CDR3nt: TGTGCCAGCAGCCGAGGGACTAGCGGAACAGATACGCAGTATTTT

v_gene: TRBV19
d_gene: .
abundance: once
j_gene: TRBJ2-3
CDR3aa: CASSLGAVSTDTQYF
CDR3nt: TGTGCCAGTAGCTTAGGGGCAGTTAGCACAGATACGCAGTATTTT

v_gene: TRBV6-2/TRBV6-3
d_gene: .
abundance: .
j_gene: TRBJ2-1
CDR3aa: CASSPFKNEQFF
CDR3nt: TGTGCCAGCAGCCCTTTTAAAAATGAGCAGTTCTTC

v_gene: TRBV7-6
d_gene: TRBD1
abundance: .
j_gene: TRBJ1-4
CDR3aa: CASSLVGTANEKLFF
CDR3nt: TGTGCCAGCAGCTTAGTTGGGACAGCTAATGAAAAACTGTTTTTT

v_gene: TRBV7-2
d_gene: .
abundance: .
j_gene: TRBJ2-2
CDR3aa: CASSLVSAGSTGTGELFF
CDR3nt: TGTGCCAGCAGCTTAGTATCTGCGGGTTCTACGGGCACCGGGGAGCTGTTTTTT

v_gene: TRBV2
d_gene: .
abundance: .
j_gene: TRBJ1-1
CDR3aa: CASSEERGPEAFF
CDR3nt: TGTGCCAGCAGTGAAGAAAGAGGTCCCGAAGCTTTCTTT

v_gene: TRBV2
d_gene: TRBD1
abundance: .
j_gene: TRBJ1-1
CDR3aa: CASLPRGQGGTEAFF
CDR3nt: TGTGCCAGCCTCCCTCGGGGACAGGGGGGCACTGAAGCTTTCTTT

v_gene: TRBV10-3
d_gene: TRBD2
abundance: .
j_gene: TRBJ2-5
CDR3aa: CAIAAGGQETQYF
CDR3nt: TGTGCCATCGCAGCGGGGGGGCAAGAGACCCAGTACTTC

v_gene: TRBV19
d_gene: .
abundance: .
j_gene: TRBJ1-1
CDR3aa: CASSMGPAGLEAFF
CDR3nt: TGTGCCAGTAGTATGGGGCCCGCGGGGCTAGAAGCTTTCTTT

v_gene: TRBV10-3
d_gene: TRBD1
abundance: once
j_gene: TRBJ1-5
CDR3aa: CAISMGTGRNQPQHF
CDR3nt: TGTGCCATCAGTATGGGGACAGGGAGGAATCAGCCCCAGCATTTT

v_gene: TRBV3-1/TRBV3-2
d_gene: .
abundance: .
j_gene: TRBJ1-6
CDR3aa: CASSQDSGGQPLHF
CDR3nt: TGTGCCAGCAGCCAAGATTCCGGCGGCCAACCCCTCCACTTT

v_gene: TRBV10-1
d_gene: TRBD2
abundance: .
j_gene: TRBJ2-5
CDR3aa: CASSESLAGVKTQYF
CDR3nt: TGCGCCAGCAGTGAGTCGTTGGCGGGGGTAAAGACCCAGTACTTC

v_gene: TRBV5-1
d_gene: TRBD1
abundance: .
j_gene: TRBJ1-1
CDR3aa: CASSLGDRREAFF
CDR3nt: TGCGCCAGCAGCTTGGGGGACAGGCGTGAAGCTTTCTTT